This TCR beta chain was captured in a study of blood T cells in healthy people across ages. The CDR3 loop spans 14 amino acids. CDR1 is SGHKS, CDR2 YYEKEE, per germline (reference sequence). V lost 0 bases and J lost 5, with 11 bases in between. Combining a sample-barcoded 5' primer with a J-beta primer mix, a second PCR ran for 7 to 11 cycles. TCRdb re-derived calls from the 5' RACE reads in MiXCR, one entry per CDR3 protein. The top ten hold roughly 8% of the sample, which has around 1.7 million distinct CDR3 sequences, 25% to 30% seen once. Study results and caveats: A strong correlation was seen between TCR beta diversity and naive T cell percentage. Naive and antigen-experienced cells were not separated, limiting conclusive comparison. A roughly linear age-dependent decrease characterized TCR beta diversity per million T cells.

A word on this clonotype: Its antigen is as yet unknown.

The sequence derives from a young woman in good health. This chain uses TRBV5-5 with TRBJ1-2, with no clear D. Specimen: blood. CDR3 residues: CASSLEIDSYGYTF. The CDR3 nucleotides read TGTGCCAGCAGCTTGGAAATCGATTCGTATGGCTACACCTTC.